This is a list of T cell receptor beta chains from one sample in a study of T cells in Graves' hyperthyroidism and ophthalmopathy. One entry per CDR3 protein, called by TCRdb with MiXCR from the multiplex PCR reads. The sample shows hundreds of thousands of distinct CDR3 sequences, around 22% of them seen only once. Sample: blood. The receptors here all came from a man younger than 40 with Graves' ophthalmopathy. CDR3s leave out the opening cysteine and the closing phenylalanine or tryptophan. D genes are given only for firm matches. The size of a clone is reported for some rows only, either as once, few or many, or as a class for expanded clones.

TRBV28	TRBD1	many	TRBJ2-3	ASSFGTGDTDTQY
TRBV11-2	TRBD1	NA	TRBJ2-2	ASSQAGGNTGELF
TRBV18	NA	many	TRBJ1-1	ASSPQTVRTEAF
TRBV2	TRBD2	many	TRBJ2-1	ASSVGTSGRLGDEQF
TRBV2	NA	many	TRBJ1-2	ASSESPGRIYGYT
TRBV25-1	NA	few	TRBJ1-1	ASSVPGGIEAF
TRBV4-1	TRBD1	few	TRBJ2-1	ASSSDRGHEQF
TRBV27	TRBD2	many	TRBJ2-7	ASSLASGSGYEQY
TRBV2	NA	many	TRBJ2-7	ASSRSSRFRLEQY
TRBV6-1	TRBD1	NA	TRBJ1-5	ASRARDSNNQPQH
TRBV12-3/TRBV12-4	NA	NA	TRBJ2-3	ASSLPGQYTQY
TRBV3-1	NA	many	TRBJ2-2	ASSSIRVGTGELF
TRBV28	NA	few	TRBJ1-3	ASSFRGRGNTIY
TRBV4-1	TRBD1	NA	TRBJ2-7	ASSQPTGKDPYEQY
TRBV5-1	NA	few	TRBJ1-5	ASSTGFNQPQH
TRBV5-1	TRBD1	many	TRBJ2-7	ASSKGTGYLYEQY
TRBV5-1	TRBD2	NA	TRBJ2-1	ASIKLAGGFNEQF
TRBV28	NA	few	TRBJ1-2	ASSDTGSKDGYT
TRBV3-1	NA	few	TRBJ1-5	ASSQGFISNQPQH
TRBV28	TRBD1	NA	TRBJ2-5	ASSLLGQGPQETQY
TRBV30	NA	NA	TRBJ2-7	AWGPGHKGYEQY
TRBV4-1	TRBD2	NA	TRBJ2-2	ASSQPSGSDTGELF
TRBV28	TRBD1	few	TRBJ1-2	ASSPRQGAFGYT
TRBV19	TRBD1	few	TRBJ1-1	ASKKTGLNTEAF
TRBV18	NA	NA	TRBJ2-1	ASSPLASEQF
TRBV30	NA	many	TRBJ2-2	ASKTGELF
TRBV12-3/TRBV12-4	TRBD1	few	TRBJ1-2	ASSLRTGIGYT
TRBV24-1	NA	few	TRBJ2-4	ATSDRAKNIQY
TRBV28	TRBD2	NA	TRBJ2-2	ASSRRLATGELF
TRBV2	TRBD1	NA	TRBJ1-3	ASSSRDRIQGPNSGNTIY
TRBV28	NA	many	TRBJ2-4	ASRPTGAKNIQY
TRBV6-1	TRBD1	many	TRBJ1-5	ASSDRGDREAFRPQH
TRBV3-1	NA	few	TRBJ2-1	ASSQGTSGVHEQF
TRBV5-1	TRBD2	many	TRBJ2-1	ASSLELAFNEQF
TRBV27	NA	NA	TRBJ2-1	ASSFEGPSYNEQF
TRBV10-3	TRBD2	few	TRBJ2-7	AIQREGLEQY
TRBV6-9	NA	NA	TRBJ2-1	ASSSPTSEQF
TRBV29-1	NA	NA	TRBJ1-2	SVSTPYT
TRBV6-9	NA	NA	TRBJ1-5	ASSYLGGPNQPQH
TRBV5-1	NA	NA	TRBJ1-1	ASSPPGTEAF
TRBV2	NA	once	TRBJ2-3	ASTSGGSALSTDTQY
TRBV19	NA	few	TRBJ2-5	ASSTRLGQETQY